These T cell receptor beta chains were read from a single sample in a study of T cell responses to AZD1222 COVID-19 vaccine. TCRdb's table, derived via immunoSEQ multiplex PCR, lists solely in-frame clones and lacks some. The sample holds under 150,000 clones, approximately 92% seen once. The source material was peripheral blood, sampled on day 0 of AZD1222 vaccination. These TCRs come from an adult in good health. The CDR3 runs from the conserved cysteine through the conserved F or W. The D gene is left open where the match is weak. Some rows mark clone size as missing; the rest say once, few, many or name a class of expanded clone.

cdr3_length: 13
v_call: TRBV27
d_call: NA
j_call: TRBJ2-2
clone_size: NA
cdr3_aa: CASSPHNTGELFF
cdr3_nt: TGTGCCAGCAGTCCCCACAACACCGGGGAGCTGTTTTTT

cdr3_length: 16
v_call: TRBV19
d_call: NA
j_call: TRBJ1-5
clone_size: NA
cdr3_aa: CASSNEEWGFQQPQHF
cdr3_nt: TGTGCCAGTAGTAACGAGGAGTGGGGGTTTCAACAGCCCCAGCATTTT

cdr3_length: 11
v_call: TRBV28
d_call: NA
j_call: TRBJ1-2
clone_size: few
cdr3_aa: CASSRQDGYTF
cdr3_nt: TGTGCCAGCAGTCGACAAGATGGCTACACCTTC

cdr3_length: 15
v_call: TRBV7-2
d_call: NA
j_call: TRBJ2-5
clone_size: NA
cdr3_aa: CASSLAGTPKETQYF
cdr3_nt: TGTGCCAGCAGCTTAGCCGGGACTCCCAAAGAGACCCAGTACTTC

cdr3_length: 15
v_call: TRBV2
d_call: TRBD1
j_call: TRBJ2-7
clone_size: NA
cdr3_aa: CASKAAGTGVYEQYF
cdr3_nt: TGTGCCAGCAAGGCTGCCGGGACAGGGGTCTACGAGCAGTACTTC

cdr3_length: 14
v_call: TRBV14
d_call: NA
j_call: TRBJ2-3
clone_size: few
cdr3_aa: CASSRRGVSDTQYF
cdr3_nt: TGTGCCAGCAGCCGTAGGGGAGTCTCAGATACGCAGTATTTT

cdr3_length: 13
v_call: TRBV5-1
d_call: TRBD1
j_call: TRBJ1-2
clone_size: NA
cdr3_aa: CASSLAGQGGYTF
cdr3_nt: TGCGCCAGCAGCTTGGCGGGACAGGGTGGCTACACCTTC

cdr3_length: 15
v_call: TRBV5-4
d_call: NA
j_call: TRBJ2-2
clone_size: NA
cdr3_aa: CASSPLNRDTGELFF
cdr3_nt: TGTGCCAGCAGCCCGCTCAACAGGGATACCGGGGAGCTGTTTTTT

cdr3_length: 13
v_call: TRBV6-5
d_call: NA
j_call: TRBJ1-1
clone_size: NA
cdr3_aa: CASRMEPNTEAFF
cdr3_nt: TGTGCCAGCCGTATGGAACCGAACACTGAAGCTTTCTTT

cdr3_length: 15
v_call: TRBV7-5
d_call: NA
j_call: TRBJ2-2
clone_size: NA
cdr3_aa: CARSPTRGETGELFF
cdr3_nt: TGTGCCAGAAGCCCGACGCGGGGGGAGACCGGGGAGCTGTTTTTT

cdr3_length: 14
v_call: TRBV6-1
d_call: NA
j_call: TRBJ2-3
clone_size: NA
cdr3_aa: CASSESGAVDTQYF
cdr3_nt: TGTGCCAGCAGTGAATCCGGAGCGGTAGATACGCAGTATTTT

cdr3_length: 14
v_call: TRBV6-1
d_call: NA
j_call: TRBJ2-7
clone_size: NA
cdr3_aa: CASSEGRTPTEQYF
cdr3_nt: TGTGCCAGCAGTGAAGGGCGAACCCCAACGGAGCAGTACTTC

cdr3_length: 14
v_call: TRBV10-3
d_call: NA
j_call: TRBJ2-7
clone_size: NA
cdr3_aa: CAISRLDKTYEQYF
cdr3_nt: TGTGCCATCTCTAGATTGGACAAAACCTACGAGCAGTACTTC

cdr3_length: 16
v_call: TRBV19
d_call: TRBD2
j_call: TRBJ2-5
clone_size: NA
cdr3_aa: CASSIGLAGVRETQYF
cdr3_nt: TGTGCCAGTAGTATCGGACTAGCGGGAGTCCGAGAGACCCAGTACTTC

cdr3_length: 13
v_call: TRBV11-2
d_call: NA
j_call: TRBJ2-7
clone_size: NA
cdr3_aa: CASSFGTTYEQYF
cdr3_nt: TGTGCCAGCAGCTTTGGGACAACCTACGAGCAGTACTTC

cdr3_length: 16
v_call: TRBV28
d_call: TRBD1
j_call: TRBJ1-5
clone_size: NA
cdr3_aa: CASSPSDRGNNQPQHF
cdr3_nt: TGTGCCAGCAGTCCCTCGGACAGGGGAAACAATCAGCCCCAGCATTTT

cdr3_length: 14
v_call: TRBV2
d_call: NA
j_call: TRBJ1-1
clone_size: NA
cdr3_aa: CASSDTSGRTEAFF
cdr3_nt: TGTGCCAGCAGTGATACCTCCGGGCGCACTGAAGCTTTCTTT

cdr3_length: 12
v_call: TRBV7-9
d_call: NA
j_call: TRBJ1-4
clone_size: NA
cdr3_aa: CASSLEWGVAFF
cdr3_nt: TGTGCCAGCAGCTTAGAGTGGGGTGTAGCTTTTTTT

cdr3_length: 14
v_call: TRBV3-1/TRBV3-2
d_call: NA
j_call: TRBJ1-5
clone_size: NA
cdr3_aa: CASSPQGFGQPQHF
cdr3_nt: TGTGCCAGCAGCCCTCAGGGCTTTGGACAGCCCCAGCATTTT

cdr3_length: 16
v_call: TRBV5-4
d_call: TRBD2
j_call: TRBJ2-1
clone_size: NA
cdr3_aa: CASSGGTSGYYNEQFF
cdr3_nt: TGTGCCAGCAGCGGAGGGACTAGCGGATACTACAATGAGCAGTTCTTC

cdr3_length: 16
v_call: TRBV5-1
d_call: NA
j_call: TRBJ1-1
clone_size: NA
cdr3_aa: CASSLTLGGAVTEAFF
cdr3_nt: TGCGCCAGCAGCCTAACCCTAGGCGGGGCAGTCACTGAAGCTTTCTTT

cdr3_length: 16
v_call: TRBV6-7
d_call: NA
j_call: TRBJ1-2
clone_size: NA
cdr3_aa: CASSNWGSPGVYGYTF
cdr3_nt: TGTGCCAGCAGCAACTGGGGATCACCAGGGGTCTATGGCTACACCTTC

cdr3_length: 15
v_call: TRBV11-1
d_call: NA
j_call: TRBJ1-2
clone_size: NA
cdr3_aa: CASSNPQWGTYGYTF
cdr3_nt: TGTGCCAGCAGCAACCCGCAGTGGGGTACCTATGGCTACACCTTC

cdr3_length: 13
v_call: TRBV7-9
d_call: TRBD1
j_call: TRBJ2-7
clone_size: NA
cdr3_aa: CASSTRQGSEQYF
cdr3_nt: TGTGCCAGCAGCACCCGACAGGGCTCCGAGCAGTACTTC

cdr3_length: 16
v_call: TRBV4-1
d_call: NA
j_call: TRBJ2-1
clone_size: once
cdr3_aa: CASSHPTAAGYNEQFF
cdr3_nt: TGCGCCAGCAGCCACCCCACTGCGGCCGGGTACAATGAGCAGTTCTTC

cdr3_length: 16
v_call: TRBV21-1
d_call: NA
j_call: TRBJ1-1
clone_size: NA
cdr3_aa: CASSKALWNGYTEAFF
cdr3_nt: TGTGCCAGCAGCAAAGCGCTTTGGAACGGTTACACTGAAGCTTTCTTT

cdr3_length: 12
v_call: TRBV18
d_call: TRBD1
j_call: TRBJ2-5
clone_size: once
cdr3_aa: CASSPGQETQYF
cdr3_nt: TGTGCCAGCTCACCGGGACAGGAGACCCAGTACTTC

cdr3_length: 12
v_call: TRBV12-3/TRBV12-4
d_call: NA
j_call: TRBJ1-2
clone_size: NA
cdr3_aa: CASSQANYGYTF
cdr3_nt: TGTGCCAGCAGCCAGGCTAACTATGGCTACACCTTC

cdr3_length: 14
v_call: TRBV7-8
d_call: NA
j_call: TRBJ2-7
clone_size: NA
cdr3_aa: CASSPRFSSYEQYF
cdr3_nt: TGTGCCAGCAGCCCCAGGTTCAGCTCCTACGAGCAGTACTTC

cdr3_length: 15
v_call: TRBV27
d_call: NA
j_call: TRBJ1-3
clone_size: NA
cdr3_aa: CASKLSQGSGNTIYF
cdr3_nt: TGTGCCAGCAAATTATCCCAGGGGTCTGGAAACACCATATATTTT

cdr3_length: 13
v_call: TRBV18
d_call: NA
j_call: TRBJ1-1
clone_size: NA
cdr3_aa: CASSPPFAGDAFF
cdr3_nt: TGTGCCAGCTCACCACCGTTCGCAGGGGATGCTTTCTTT

cdr3_length: 13
v_call: TRBV7-2
d_call: NA
j_call: TRBJ2-5
clone_size: NA
cdr3_aa: CASRGEGLKTQYF
cdr3_nt: TGTGCCAGCAGGGGAGAGGGTTTAAAGACCCAGTACTTC

cdr3_length: 16
v_call: TRBV27
d_call: NA
j_call: TRBJ2-7
clone_size: NA
cdr3_aa: CASSLSGRVNSYEQYF
cdr3_nt: TGTGCCAGCAGTTTATCAGGACGGGTGAACTCCTACGAGCAGTACTTC

cdr3_length: 15
v_call: TRBV18
d_call: NA
j_call: TRBJ2-4
clone_size: NA
cdr3_aa: CASSPLTLAKNIQYF
cdr3_nt: TGTGCCAGCTCACCACTCACCTTAGCCAAAAACATTCAGTACTTC

cdr3_length: 17
v_call: TRBV3-1/TRBV3-2
d_call: NA
j_call: TRBJ1-1
clone_size: NA
cdr3_aa: CASSQGYIGRATTEAFF
cdr3_nt: TGTGCCAGCAGCCAAGGTTATATCGGCAGGGCGACCACTGAAGCTTTCTTT

cdr3_length: 15
v_call: TRBV27
d_call: TRBD2
j_call: TRBJ2-7
clone_size: NA
cdr3_aa: CASRSQREANYEQYF
cdr3_nt: TGTGCCAGCAGATCGCAGCGGGAGGCAAACTACGAGCAGTACTTC

cdr3_length: 15
v_call: TRBV6-4
d_call: TRBD1
j_call: TRBJ2-3
clone_size: NA
cdr3_aa: CASSDGTGGADTQYF
cdr3_nt: TGTGCCAGCAGTGACGGGACAGGGGGAGCAGATACGCAGTATTTT

cdr3_length: 13
v_call: TRBV12-5
d_call: NA
j_call: TRBJ2-6
clone_size: NA
cdr3_aa: CASGAYGANVLTF
cdr3_nt: TGTGCTAGTGGGGCATATGGGGCCAACGTCCTGACTTTC

cdr3_length: 14
v_call: TRBV5-1
d_call: NA
j_call: TRBJ2-1
clone_size: NA
cdr3_aa: CASSLERFDNEQFF
cdr3_nt: TGCGCCAGCAGCTTGGAACGTTTCGACAATGAGCAGTTCTTC